This is a list of T cell receptor beta chains from one sample in a study of T cell changes during pregnancy in multiple sclerosis. Repertoires were generated with immunoSEQ multiplex PCR, while TCRdb's copy carries only in-frame clones and drops some. The sample holds tens of thousands of clones, about 85% seen once. The specimen comprised peripheral blood, sampled before pregnancy. Every receptor here comes from a female donor with multiple sclerosis, enrolled in a pregnancy study. Both conserved end residues are part of each CDR3. D genes are given only for firm matches. Size tells how often a clone was seen (once, few, many) or the class of an expanded clone, and some rows leave it out.

j_call clone_size d_call v_call cdr3_aa cdr3_nt
TRBJ2-2 - - TRBV7-6 CASSGSGGTGELFF TGTGCCAGCAGCGGTAGCGGAGGGACCGGGGAGCTGTTTTTT
TRBJ2-2 - TRBD2 TRBV9 CASSRKEGGLAAGELFF TGTGCCAGCAGCCGGAAGGAGGGGGGACTAGCGGCCGGGGAGCTGTTTTTT
TRBJ1-2 - - TRBV18 CASSPSGGSGGYTF TGTGCCAGCTCACCGAGCGGGGGTTCGGGAGGCTACACCTTC
TRBJ2-5 - - TRBV19 CASSKRTGSLRETQYF TGTGCCAGTAGTAAAAGAACAGGGTCGTTGAGGGAGACCCAGTACTTC
TRBJ2-7 - - TRBV30 CAWSRQAPVYEQYF TGTGCCTGGAGTCGACAGGCTCCTGTCTACGAGCAGTACTTC
TRBJ1-5 - - TRBV2 CASGRSNNQPQHF TGTGCCAGCGGAAGGAGCAACAATCAGCCCCAGCATTTT
TRBJ1-2 - - TRBV5-4 CASSLAQGQGYGYTF TGTGCCAGCAGCTTGGCTCAGGGGCAAGGGTATGGCTACACCTTC
TRBJ2-7 - TRBD1 TRBV18 CASSPSGTGVGKQYF TGTGCCAGCTCACCATCCGGGACAGGGGTTGGAAAGCAGTACTTC
TRBJ2-7 - - TRBV18 CASSPGGAGSRYEQYF TGTGCCAGCTCCCCAGGGGGGGCAGGCAGCAGATACGAGCAGTACTTC
TRBJ2-5 - - TRBV5-1 CASSLQGRETQYF TGCGCCAGCAGCTTGCAGGGCCGAGAGACCCAGTACTTC
TRBJ2-4 - TRBD1 TRBV5-6 CASSQSPGTGLAKNIQYF TGTGCCAGCAGCCAATCCCCCGGGACAGGGCTCGCCAAAAACATTCAGTACTTC
TRBJ1-2 - - TRBV2 CASSTSPPTF TGTGCCAGCAGCACATCCCCCCCTACCTTC
TRBJ1-1 - TRBD1 TRBV7-2 CASSRQGYITEAFF TGTGCCAGCAGCAGACAGGGGTATATCACTGAAGCTTTCTTT
TRBJ1-5 once - TRBV6-5 CASSPLQGQPQHF TGTGCCAGCAGCCCCCTCCAGGGCCAGCCCCAGCATTTT
TRBJ1-3 - TRBD1 TRBV7-9 CASSLTTGGDTPYF TGTGCCAGCAGCCTAACGACAGGGGGCGACACCCCCTATTTT
TRBJ1-1 - - TRBV19 CASSKPGLNTEAFF TGTGCCAGTAGTAAACCGGGTTTGAACACTGAAGCTTTCTTT
TRBJ2-5 once TRBD2 TRBV19 CASSSPGLAGGLPKTQYF TGTGCCAGTAGCTCTCCGGGACTAGCGGGGGGGCTCCCCAAGACCCAGTACTTC
TRBJ2-7 - TRBD2 TRBV7-2 CASSRGTSGYEQYF TGTGCCAGCAGCCGCGGGACTAGCGGCTACGAGCAGTACTTC
TRBJ2-2 - TRBD2 TRBV7-6 CASSLGLAGYTGELFF TGTGCCAGCAGCCTAGGACTAGCGGGATACACCGGGGAGCTGTTTTTT
TRBJ1-2 - - TRBV4-2 CASSQDRSQPGYTF TGTGCCAGCAGCCAAGACCGGTCGCAACCCGGCTACACCTTC
TRBJ1-5 few - TRBV19 CASSLQSNQPQHF TGTGCCAGTAGCTTACAGAGCAATCAGCCCCAGCATTTT
TRBJ2-1 - - TRBV7-2 CASSPSGGWNEQFF TGTGCCAGCAGCCCCAGTGGGGGGTGGAATGAGCAGTTCTTC
TRBJ1-5 - TRBD1 TRBV6-1 CASSEESRGYSNQPQHF TGTGCCAGCAGTGAAGAATCCAGGGGGTATAGCAATCAGCCCCAGCATTTT
TRBJ1-2 - - TRBV7-8 CASSFREVYGYTF TGTGCCAGCAGCTTCAGGGAGGTCTATGGCTACACCTTC
TRBJ2-4 - - TRBV7-9 CASSRSGDKNIQYF TGTGCCAGCAGCCGATCGGGAGACAAGAACATTCAGTACTTC
TRBJ2-7 - TRBD2 TRBV11-2 CASSPRGLVLLYEQYF TGTGCCAGCAGCCCTCGAGGACTAGTATTACTCTACGAGCAGTACTTC
TRBJ2-5 - - TRBV30 CAWSVGSIKETQYF TGTGCCTGGAGTGTAGGTAGCATAAAAGAGACCCAGTACTTC
TRBJ1-2 - TRBD1 TRBV5-1 CASHIIPGTGEIYGYTF TGCGCCAGCCATATAATACCCGGGACAGGAGAGATCTATGGCTACACCTTC
TRBJ2-7 - TRBD2 TRBV11-3 CASSAGTSGVGEQYF TGTGCCAGCAGCGCCGGGACTAGCGGAGTAGGGGAGCAGTACTTC
TRBJ1-2 - TRBD1 TRBV6-1 CASSEAGQGDGYTF TGTGCCAGCAGTGAAGCGGGACAGGGAGATGGCTACACCTTC
TRBJ1-2 - - TRBV5-6 CASSTHSTTPLGYTF TGTGCCAGCAGCACCCACAGTACCACCCCGTTAGGCTACACCTTC
TRBJ2-2 - - TRBV18 CASSPPGTSGPGELFF TGTGCCAGCTCACCACCGGGGACAAGCGGCCCCGGGGAGCTGTTTTTT
TRBJ1-4 once TRBD1 TRBV6-1 CASSGWTGVAEKLFF TGTGCCAGCAGTGGCTGGACAGGGGTAGCGGAAAAACTGTTTTTT
TRBJ2-5 - TRBD2 TRBV27 CASSFFRRGEKETQYF TGTGCCAGCAGTTTTTTTCGTCGGGGGGAGAAAGAGACCCAGTACTTC
TRBJ2-5 once - TRBV2 CASSEAREVQETQYF TGTGCCAGCAGTGAAGCGCGGGAAGTACAAGAGACCCAGTACTTC
TRBJ1-4 - TRBD1 TRBV30 CAWSLGQTRDRNF TGTGCCTGGAGCTTGGGACAAACCCGGGACAGAAATTTT
TRBJ2-7 - - TRBV29-1 CSALQGSYEQYF TGCAGCGCTCTACAGGGTTCCTACGAGCAGTACTTC
TRBJ1-2 - - TRBV2 CASSETQALANYGYTF TGTGCCAGCAGTGAAACGCAGGCCTTAGCTAACTATGGCTACACCTTC
TRBJ1-1 - - TRBV7-9 CASSLRRGWNTEAFF TGTGCCAGCAGCTTAAGAAGGGGTTGGAACACTGAAGCTTTCTTT
TRBJ2-7 - - TRBV18 CASSLEDRPYEQYF TGTGCCAGCTCACTCGAGGATCGCCCCTACGAGCAGTACTTC
TRBJ1-4 - - TRBV28 CASSESGGLNEKLFF TGTGCCAGCAGCGAAAGTGGAGGTCTAAATGAAAAACTGTTTTTT
TRBJ1-5 - - TRBV28 CASHRDTGIYSNQPQHF TGTGCCAGCCACCGAGATACAGGGATCTATAGCAATCAGCCCCAGCATTTT
TRBJ1-2 - - TRBV9 CASSVDPGGYGYTF TGTGCCAGCAGCGTAGACCCCGGGGGTTATGGCTACACCTTC
TRBJ1-2 - TRBD1 TRBV27 CASSGWTGSPDGYTF TGTGCCAGCAGTGGATGGACAGGATCCCCTGATGGCTACACCTTC
TRBJ2-3 - TRBD2 TRBV6-5 CASRRGGPTDTQYF TGTGCCAGCAGGCGGGGGGGCCCAACAGATACGCAGTATTTT
TRBJ1-2 - TRBD1 TRBV6-5 CASSYVLRDRKHGYTF TGTGCCAGCAGTTATGTCCTTCGGGACAGGAAACATGGCTACACCTTC
TRBJ2-3 - TRBD1 TRBV4-1 CASSQDVHRGDTDTQYF TGCGCCAGCAGCCAAGATGTCCACAGGGGGGACACAGATACGCAGTATTTT
TRBJ2-1 - - TRBV19 CASSTGARDEQFF TGTGCCAGTAGTACAGGGGCCCGGGATGAGCAGTTCTTC
TRBJ1-3 - TRBD1 TRBV7-6 CASSSPDRGNTIYF TGTGCCAGCAGCTCGCCGGACAGGGGGAACACCATATATTTT
TRBJ2-1 - TRBD1 TRBV5-1 CASSQGQDYNEQFF TGCGCCAGCAGCCAGGGACAGGACTACAATGAGCAGTTCTTC
TRBJ1-1 - - TRBV25-1 CASTRDGSTEAFF TGTGCCAGCACGAGGGATGGGAGCACTGAAGCTTTCTTT
TRBJ2-7 - TRBD1 TRBV5-1 CASSLRLLDRASYEQYF TGCGCCAGCAGCTTACGACTCCTCGACAGGGCCTCCTACGAGCAGTACTTC
TRBJ1-2 - - TRBV6-5 CASTNSGYGYTF TGTGCCAGCACGAACTCGGGCTATGGCTACACCTTC
TRBJ2-3 - TRBD2 TRBV6-5 CASSYGAGGPLYTQYF TGTGCCAGCAGTTACGGTGCGGGAGGGCCTCTATATACGCAGTATTTT
TRBJ2-2 - TRBD2 TRBV5-8 CASSLYGTSRNTGELFF TGTGCCAGCAGCTTGTATGGGACTAGCAGAAACACCGGGGAGCTGTTTTTT
TRBJ1-3 - - TRBV6-1 CASSDRAINTIYF TGTGCCAGCAGTGACAGGGCTATCAACACCATATATTTT
TRBJ1-2 - - TRBV30 CAWTSGGGLYGYTF TGTGCCTGGACCAGCGGAGGCGGACTCTATGGCTACACCTTC
TRBJ2-3 - - TRBV9 CASSAGSGDTQYF TGTGCCAGCAGCGCCGGGAGTGGAGATACGCAGTATTTT
TRBJ2-5 - TRBD1 TRBV25-1 CASSPIDRVGQETQYF TGTGCCAGCAGCCCGATCGACAGGGTTGGGCAAGAGACCCAGTACTTC
TRBJ2-1 - TRBD2 TRBV9 CASSVGGLGWEGSQNEQFF TGTGCCAGCAGCGTAGGTGGTCTGGGGTGGGAGGGCTCTCAAAATGAGCAGTTCTTC